These 20 T cell receptor beta chains originate from one sample sequenced in a study of response to subunit inactivated influenza vaccine. TCRdb reprocessed the RT-PCR reads via MiXCR and lists one record per CDR3 protein. The profile shows hundreds of thousands of distinct CDR3 sequences, approximately 15% of them singletons. Here the sequenced sample was PBMCs from blood, taken approximately 15 days before vaccination. All receptors derive from a middle-aged man who received an inactivated influenza vaccine.

This clonotype showed up just a few times. In DNA, the CDR3 is TGTGCCAGCAGTTTACCAAAGACAGGGGGGTACGAGCAGTACTTC. This encodes CASSLPKTGGYEQYF. The chain joins TRBV27 to TRBJ2-7, with 9 bases identical to TRBD1. Germline assignment: CDR1 MNHEY and CDR2 SMNVEV (reference sequence). CDR3 length: 15 residues. The V segment lost 2 bases and the J segment 4 bases; nucleotides outside the gene matches: 6.

This clonotype has just a few counts. The junction and the germline gene differ at one end; a read error may be behind it. The rearrangement links TRBV12-3 or TRBV12-4 to TRBJ2-3; TRBD1 might be the D (5 bases). This CDR3 has 11 residues. In DNA form, the CDR3 reads TGTGCCAGCAGTTCCTCCTTGTTAGGGGATTTT. It codes for CASSSSLLGDF.

The chain recombines TRBV20-1 with TRBJ1-4; D perhaps matches TRBD1 (5 bases). The germline V gene encodes CDR1 DFQATT and CDR2 SNEGSKA (reference sequence). Between the trimmed V and J ends, which lost 0 bases and 10 bases, there was a span of 15 bases. This CDR3 region has 14 residues. As DNA, the CDR3 is TGCAGTGCTAGAGATTTCAGGGAGGAGGGAAAACTGTTTTTT. This gives the protein CSARDFREEGKLFF.

Many counts were recorded for this clonotype. This sequence joins TRBV29-1 and TRBJ2-1, with TRBD1 matching 7 bases. The V gene's germline CDR1 is SQVTM and CDR2 ANQGSEA. Losses at the gene ends were 6 bases for V and 3 bases for J; bases not matched to a gene: 11. The CDR3 extends over 15 amino acids. CDR3 sequence reads: CSVPPPGQIYNEQFF. DNA of the CDR3: TGCAGCGTCCCCCCTCCGGGACAGATCTACAATGAGCAGTTCTTC.

This chain links TRBV20-1 with TRBJ2-2; perhaps TRBD1 as D (7 bases). This CDR3 is built from 16 residues. Trimming cost V 6 bases and J 6 bases, with 23 bases left between them. Germline CDR1 is DFQATT and CDR2 is SNEGSKA (reference sequence). The CDR3 is CSAPNRGRGAPGELFF. DNA for the CDR3: TGCAGTGCCCCAAACCGCGGCAGGGGGGCTCCCGGGGAGCTGTTTTTT.

This clonotype was found many times. V gene TRBV5-6 combines with J gene TRBJ2-4; TRBD1 aligns across 9 bases. CDR1 and CDR2 (germline): SGHDT, YYEEEE. This CDR3 region has 14 residues. V lost 1 base and J lost 8; bases outside the gene matches: 4. CDR3 coding DNA: TGTGCCAGCAGCTTGTGGGACAGGGAAGACATTCAGTACTTC. Its protein is CASSLWDREDIQYF.

This clonotype was seen ten or more times. The chain recombines TRBV9 with TRBJ2-1; no firm D call. Germline CDR1 and CDR2: SGDLS and YYNGEE. V was clipped by 0 bases and J by 0 bases, with 10 bases between them. There are 16 residues in the CDR3. In DNA, the CDR3 is TGTGCCAGCAGCGTAGAGCTCTGGAGCTCCTACAATGAGCAGTTCTTC. Encoded protein: CASSVELWSSYNEQFF. Full variable domain (remainder filled in from reference TRBV9 and TRBJ2-1): DSGVTQTPKHLITATGQRVTLRCSPRSGDLSVYWYQQSLDQGLQFLIQYYNGEERAKGNILERFSAQQFPDLHSELNLSSLELGDSALYFCASSVELWSSYNEQFFGPGTRLTVL.

J is TRBJ2-7 and V is TRBV7-2; D gene ambiguous. Germline V CDR1 and CDR2: SGHTA, FQGNSA. V lost 2 bases, J lost 2 bases, and 10 bases lay in between. The CDR3 consists of 14 residues. The CDR3 is CASSLSSDTYEQYF. CDR3 nucleotide sequence: TGTGCCAGCAGCTTATCGTCAGATACCTACGAGCAGTACTTC. The whole variable domain, filled in from reference TRBV7-2 and TRBJ2-7, reads GAGVSQSPSNKVTEKGKDVELRCDPISGHTALYWYRQSLGQGLEFLIYFQGNSAPDKSGLPSDRFSAERTGGSVSTLTIQRTQQEDSAVYLCASSLSSDTYEQYFGPGTRLTVT.

The V and J genes are TRBV12-3 or TRBV12-4 and TRBJ2-1, with D unresolved. Trimming pared 2 bases from V and 15 bases from J, leaving 20 bases between. This CDR3 region has 14 residues. CDR3 nucleotide sequence: TGTGCCAGCAGTTTATGGGGAAAGGTCGCTCGACCGTTCTTC. As protein: CASSLWGKVARPFF.

This sequence joins TRBV2 and TRBJ2-1; 7 bases are a match to TRBD1. CDR1 SNHLY and CDR2 FYNNEI come from the germline V gene. The V gene end was trimmed by 7 bases and the J gene end by 4 bases; junction bases not matched to a gene: 10. CDR3 length equals 15 residues. The CDR3 spells CASMVLEGAYNEQFF. In nucleotides, the CDR3 is TGTGCCAGCATGGTTTTAGAGGGGGCTTACAATGAGCAGTTCTTC.

This clonotype was seen ten or more times. The chain couples TRBV5-1 to TRBJ2-1; the D is unclear. The CDR3 covers 13 residues. Germline lookup yields CDR1 SGHRS and CDR2 YFSETQ. V shed 4 bases and J shed 10 bases, with 15 bases lying between them. CDR3 amino acids: CASSQGPSGEQFF. The CDR3 DNA reads as TGCGCCAGCAGCCAAGGACCTTCCGGAGAGCAGTTCTTC.

This chain joins TRBV20-1 and TRBJ1-6, with D perhaps TRBD1 (5 bases). V was cut by 1 base and J by 2 bases, with 9 bases left in between. This CDR3 has 15 residues. Germline values: CDR1 DFQATT, CDR2 SNEGSKA (reference sequence). CDR3 nucleotides: TGCAGTGCTAGAGCGGGGGGTACCTATAATTCACCCCTCCACTTT. It encodes CSARAGGTYNSPLHF.

The chain is built from TRBV6-5 and TRBJ2-1; D possibly uses TRBD1 or TRBD2 (5 bases each). The germline V gene has CDR1 MNHEY and CDR2 SVGAGI. The V gene lost 4 bases and the J gene lost 10 bases, with 14 bases spanning the gap. The CDR3 totals 13 residues. Here the CDR3 reads CASSLSPGPEQFF. The DNA of the CDR3 is TGTGCCAGCAGTTTATCGCCGGGACCAGAGCAGTTCTTC.

J is TRBJ1-2 and V is TRBV7-9, with 7 bases matching TRBD1. Per germline, CDR1 SEHNR and CDR2 FQNEAQ (reference sequence). CDR3 size: 15 residues. V lost 4 bases to trimming and J lost 8 bases; unmatched junction nucleotides: 13. CDR3 in DNA: TGTGCCAGCAGCTCAATACTGACAGGGAGCTACGGCTACACCTTC. This translates into CASSSILTGSYGYTF.

This clonotype was recorded a few times. The V and J genes are TRBV20-1 and TRBJ2-1, with 11 positions matching TRBD2. This CDR3 is built from 14 residues. Per the germline V gene, CDR1 is DFQATT and CDR2 is SNEGSKA (reference sequence). The J segment lost 8 bases and the V segment lost 3 bases, leaving 6 bases of the junction unmatched. This chain's CDR3 is CSASPPGLADEQFF. The DNA for the CDR3 is TGCAGTGCTAGTCCCCCGGGACTAGCGGATGAGCAGTTCTTC.

This clonotype was counted only a few times. The chain joins TRBV5-1 to TRBJ1-5; D may be TRBD1 (5 bases). The CDR3 is 14 amino acids. V was clipped by 0 bases and J by 5 bases, with 9 bases between them. The germline CDR1 and CDR2 sequences are SGHRS and YFSETQ. The CDR3: CASSLDRSDQPQHF. In DNA, the CDR3 is TGCGCCAGCAGCTTGGACAGGTCGGATCAGCCCCAGCATTTT.

The rearrangement uses TRBV30 and TRBJ2-1; 13 positions match TRBD2. The ends lost 5 bases at V and 7 bases at J; junction bases unmatched: 11. The CDR3 has 16 residues. CDR1 is GTSNPN and CDR2 is SVGIG in the germline V gene (reference sequence). As DNA, the CDR3 is TGTGCCTGGGCCACCAGGACTAGCGGGAGAGTAAATGAGCAGTTCTTC. Translation: CAWATRTSGRVNEQFF.

J is TRBJ2-3 and V is TRBV5-1; D possibly uses TRBD1 or TRBD2 (5 bases each). V was cut by 2 bases and J by 5 bases, with 12 bases left in between. Germline loops: CDR1 SGHRS, CDR2 YFSETQ. The CDR3 spans 14 residues. The CDR3 is CASSFSGLGDTQYF. The CDR3 nucleotides read TGCGCCAGCAGCTTCTCGGGGCTGGGAGATACGCAGTATTTT.

This clonotype was seen a handful of times. J is TRBJ1-1 and V is TRBV4-2; TRBD1 aligns across 7 bases. The junction had 6 bases not matched to a gene; V was cut back by 0 bases and J by 11 bases. This CDR3 has 13 amino acids. The germline gives CDR1 LGHNA, CDR2 YNFKEQ. The CDR3 protein is CASSQEEGARAFF. CDR3 coding DNA: TGTGCCAGCAGCCAAGAAGAGGGGGCGCGTGCTTTCTTT.

J is TRBJ2-3 and V is TRBV12-3 or TRBV12-4; tentative D call: TRBD1 (6 bases). The CDR3 loop spans 15 amino acids. The V end lost 1 base, the J end lost 1 base, and 9 bases lay between the germline ends. The CDR3 sequence is CASSLDWTGTDTQYF. CDR3 DNA: TGTGCCAGCAGTTTAGACTGGACAGGCACAGATACGCAGTATTTT.